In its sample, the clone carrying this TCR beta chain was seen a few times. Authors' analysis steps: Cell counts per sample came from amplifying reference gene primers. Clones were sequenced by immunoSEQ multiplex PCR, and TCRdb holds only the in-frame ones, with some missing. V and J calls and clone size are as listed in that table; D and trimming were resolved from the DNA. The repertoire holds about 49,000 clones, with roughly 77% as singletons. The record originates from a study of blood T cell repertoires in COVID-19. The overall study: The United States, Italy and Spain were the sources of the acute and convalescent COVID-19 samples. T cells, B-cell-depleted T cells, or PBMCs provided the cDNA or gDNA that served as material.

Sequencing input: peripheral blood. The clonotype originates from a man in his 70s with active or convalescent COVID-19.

CDR3 in DNA: TGTGCCAGCAGCCCCCGCGCCTTCGCGGCAGCTTTCTTT. Its translation is CASSPRAFAAAFF. The J gene is TRBJ1-1, the V gene TRBV11-1, with D uncertain. The CDR3 is 13 residues long. Germline CDR1 and CDR2: SGHAT and FQDESV (reference sequence). Deletions cut 5 bases from V and 10 bases from J, with 17 bases between. Variable domain in full (rest from reference TRBV11-1 and TRBJ1-1): EAEVAQSPRYKITEKSQAVAFWCDPISGHATLYWYRQILGQGPELLVQFQDESVVDDSQLPKDRFSAERLKGVDSTLKIQPAELGDSAMYLCASSPRAFAAAFFGQGTRLTVV.